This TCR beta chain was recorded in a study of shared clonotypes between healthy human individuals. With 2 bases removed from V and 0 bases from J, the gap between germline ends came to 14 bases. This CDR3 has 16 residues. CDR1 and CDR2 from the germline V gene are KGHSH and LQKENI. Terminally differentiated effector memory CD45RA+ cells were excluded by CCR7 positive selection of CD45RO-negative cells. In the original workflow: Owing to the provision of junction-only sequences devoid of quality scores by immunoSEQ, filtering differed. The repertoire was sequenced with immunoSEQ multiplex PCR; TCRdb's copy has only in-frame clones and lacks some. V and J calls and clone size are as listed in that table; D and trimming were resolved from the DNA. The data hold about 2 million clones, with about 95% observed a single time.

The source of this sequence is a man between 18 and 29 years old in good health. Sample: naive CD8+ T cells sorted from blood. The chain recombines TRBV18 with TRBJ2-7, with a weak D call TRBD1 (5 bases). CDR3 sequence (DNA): TGTGCCAGCTCACCAAGGGGCAGGCCCGACTCCTACGAGCAGTACTTC. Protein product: CASSPRGRPDSYEQYF.